This T cell receptor (beta chain) was sequenced during a study of blood T cells in healthy people across ages (dated by TCRdb to the mid-2010s). With regard to the full study: Template switching captured roughly one uniquely barcoded TCR beta cDNA molecule per two T cells in model experiments. Two additional independent replicas of 1 million unique cDNA reads from the same blood draw were analyzed for two donors (one aged 18 to 30 and one aged 80 or older). Four age groups were formed from the donors: young (average approximately 15 years), middle-aged (roughly 38), aged (62) and long-lived (more than 75). The study measured age-related changes in TCR beta repertoire diversity using deep sequencing normalized with unique cDNA molecular identifiers.

The donors were under 40 Caucasian individuals from Russia, aged 6 to 90 years, who were systemically healthy. Around 10 milliliters of peripheral blood were drawn from each donor into EDTA-treated Vacutainer tubes. Ficoll-Paque density-gradient centrifugation was used to isolate PBMCs, with at least 7 million per sample. Trizol reagent was used to extract total RNA from the PBMCs, yielding at least 5 micrograms per sample. For every donor, flow cytometry on a PBMC aliquot measured the percentage of naive CD45RAhigh/CD27high T cells. The library was generated by 5' RACE. Sequencing took place on an Illumina HiSeq 2500. A second PCR of roughly 7 to 11 cycles was performed with a sample-barcoded 5' primer and a J-beta primer mix. A template-switch 5' adaptor carrying 12 random nucleotides introduced a unique molecular identifier onto each TCR beta cDNA molecule. At least 2.5 million CDR3-containing paired-end reads were obtained from each sample. First-strand cDNA synthesis was performed from all RNA using the Mint cDNA synthesis kit, with priming by a TRBC-specific oligonucleotide. Following uracil-DNA glycosylase treatment, all cDNA underwent a first 18-cycle PCR with the universal primers M1SS and BC2_uni_R. Under the source paper's analysis protocol: For normalization, 1 million high-quality reads were randomly selected from each sample, with every read carrying a distinct molecular identifier. Instead of being binned into consensus sequences, reads with shared molecular identifiers were discarded. MiTCR, set to a Q25 quality threshold and the strictest error-elimination algorithm, was used for CDR3 identification, clonotype clustering and error correction. A nonparametric unseen species model using Euler transformation provided a lower-bound estimate of total TCR beta diversity. Through fastp at Q25 and MiXCR, TCRdb rebuilt clones from the public reads, retaining in-frame beta chains. One record per CDR3 amino acid sequence lists the most common genes and DNA. Here the V and J calls rest on TCRdb's processing, not on the authors' analysis. This sample comprises almost 550,000 distinct CDR3 sequences, nearly 25% of them detected only once. Jointly, the top ten make up just over 8.5% of the sample.

The CDR3 spans 16 residues, from the cysteine through the phenylalanine. The CDR3 DNA has 48 bases and is translated from base 1. The germline V gene provides CDR1 MGHRA and CDR2 YSYEKL. Trimming removed 5 bases from V and 7 bases from J; the gene matches leave 9 bases unexplained. Broader findings and caveats from the paper: Bulk unsorted PBMC profiling prevented conclusive comparison of naive and antigen-experienced compartments. Estimates of total diversity based on one million sequenced T cells were considered lower bounds and underestimates. Observed TCR beta diversity correlated strongly with the percentage of naive T cells measured by flow cytometry. Because donor CMV infection status was unknown, age-related changes in expanded clonotypes were potentially confounded. Observed TCR beta diversity per million T cells fell roughly linearly with age, and a significant reduction was already apparent by age about 43. Compared with the aged group, the long-lived group had more naive CD4+ T cells, fewer expanded clones and increased TCR diversity, a pattern suggesting age selection.

With regard to this clonotype: Its cognate antigen has yet to be identified. The input lacks base qualities; no much larger clone sits a single base away.

These data are also associated with another study on T cells of mothers and their children. As the second publication notes: Nine systemically healthy Caucasian individuals served as donors, namely three mothers together with their six children. cDNA synthesis consumed the entire amount of extracted RNA, loaded at around 1.5 ug RNA in each 15 ul reaction. In the second PCR, sample barcodes and 2-4 random nucleotides were introduced via the M1S primer. Over 10 million TCR beta CDR3 reads came from each mother, compared with about 3.2 million reads from each child. Thymic selection shapes the output of TCR recombination in a similar way in related and unrelated pairs, and inherited differences have a minor effect. Normalized repertoire overlap was always slightly but never significantly higher in related than unrelated mother-child pairs. Persistent microchimeric T cell clones were not detected, at a sensitivity of approximately 98 clones per million clonotypes. In the study, deep NGS was used to compare the TCR beta repertoires of mothers and children, and features distinguishing related mother-child pairs from unrelated individuals were sought. Mothers averaged about 40 +/- 4 years of age and children averaged around 11 +/- 4 years. After adapters were ligated using NEBNext reagents, the libraries underwent 100+100 nt paired-end sequencing on an Illumina HiSeq 2000. Mother and child libraries were prepared a month apart and sequenced in separate runs to prevent cross-contamination. Between roughly 500,000 and 2,100,000 distinct TCR beta clonotypes were identified per donor. Naive TCR beta clonotypes were estimated from low-frequency clonotypes matched to each donor's FACS-determined naive share, without sorting.

Sequenced material: blood. This TCR derives from a boy younger than 18 in good health. The chain uses TRBV4-1 and TRBJ2-1, with TRBD2 identical over 12 junction bases. CDR3 region: CASSFKAGTSGNEQFF. In nucleotide form, the sequence is TGCGCCAGCAGCTTTAAAGCCGGGACTAGCGGGAATGAGCAGTTCTTC.